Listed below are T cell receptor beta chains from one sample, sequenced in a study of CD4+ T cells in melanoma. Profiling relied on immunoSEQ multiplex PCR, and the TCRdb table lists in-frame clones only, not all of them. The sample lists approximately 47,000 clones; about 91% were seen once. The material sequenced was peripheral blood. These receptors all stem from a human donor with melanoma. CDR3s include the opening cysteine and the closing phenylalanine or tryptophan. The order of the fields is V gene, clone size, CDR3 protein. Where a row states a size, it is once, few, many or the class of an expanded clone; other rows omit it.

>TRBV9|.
CASSVAPAPTMTYEQYF
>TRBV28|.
CASSFDRGDEKLFF
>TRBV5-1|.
CASSNTRTEDSPLHF
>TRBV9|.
CASSHHTSGGTSTDTQYF
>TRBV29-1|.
CSVDGQHADYGYAF
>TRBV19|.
CASSIGRQGPDTQYF
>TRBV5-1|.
CASSLEGRETQYF
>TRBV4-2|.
CASSQVGGTGAIKLFF
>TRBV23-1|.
CASSLSPEWGYEQFF
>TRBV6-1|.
CASSEAGQSYEQYF
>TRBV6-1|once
CASKTGGQPQHF
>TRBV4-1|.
CASSQDARGGGNTIYF
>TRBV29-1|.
CSVPFGWQGADTQYF
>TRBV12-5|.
CASGLTAMNTEAFF
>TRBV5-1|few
CASSSLYRGSYEQYF
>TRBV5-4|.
CASSFDQDTQYF
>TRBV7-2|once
CASSPGLGAGELFF
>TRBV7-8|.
CASSFGGSTEAFF
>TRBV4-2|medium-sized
CASSQVTDRGFLYEQYF
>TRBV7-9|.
CASSRQGGEGYTF
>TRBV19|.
CASSLGNQPQHF
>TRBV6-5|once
CASSYDQGRLYEQYF
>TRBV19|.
CASSNDRGLDYGYTF
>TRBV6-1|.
CASSERATHGTGGNEQFF
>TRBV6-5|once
CASRGTGGDYGYTF
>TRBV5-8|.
CASSPQMNTEAFF
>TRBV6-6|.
CASTHRTGDNQPQHF
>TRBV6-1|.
CASSPANTGELFF
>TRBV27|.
CASRGAGGPHEQYF
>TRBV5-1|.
CASSILQDTDTQYF
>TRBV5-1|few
CASSLGFEQFF
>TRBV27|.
CASSLSQTRGGFSYEQYF
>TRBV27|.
CASRKGTGVEQFF
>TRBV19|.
CASSIDRGEKLFF
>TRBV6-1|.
CASSDQGRGRNQPQHF
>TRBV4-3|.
CASSQAEAGQDTDTQYF
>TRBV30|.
CAWTQRGQGAGNEQFF
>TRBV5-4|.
CASSYDRTNEKLFF
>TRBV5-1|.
CASSPSPSSGETQYF
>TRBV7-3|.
CASSLEPAGLGSEQYF
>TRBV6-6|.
CASSYPGQGYNEKLFF